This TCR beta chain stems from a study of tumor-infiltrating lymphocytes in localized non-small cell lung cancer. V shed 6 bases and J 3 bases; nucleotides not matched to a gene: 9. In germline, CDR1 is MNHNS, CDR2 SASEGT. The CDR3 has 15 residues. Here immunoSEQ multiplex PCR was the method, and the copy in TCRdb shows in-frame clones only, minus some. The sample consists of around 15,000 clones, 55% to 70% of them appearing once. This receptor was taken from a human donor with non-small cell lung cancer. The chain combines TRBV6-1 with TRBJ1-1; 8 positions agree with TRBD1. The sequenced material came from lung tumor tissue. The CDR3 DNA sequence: TGTGCCAGCAGCATTGACAGGGGTATAGACACTGAAGCTTTCTTT. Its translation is CASSIDRGIDTEAFF.